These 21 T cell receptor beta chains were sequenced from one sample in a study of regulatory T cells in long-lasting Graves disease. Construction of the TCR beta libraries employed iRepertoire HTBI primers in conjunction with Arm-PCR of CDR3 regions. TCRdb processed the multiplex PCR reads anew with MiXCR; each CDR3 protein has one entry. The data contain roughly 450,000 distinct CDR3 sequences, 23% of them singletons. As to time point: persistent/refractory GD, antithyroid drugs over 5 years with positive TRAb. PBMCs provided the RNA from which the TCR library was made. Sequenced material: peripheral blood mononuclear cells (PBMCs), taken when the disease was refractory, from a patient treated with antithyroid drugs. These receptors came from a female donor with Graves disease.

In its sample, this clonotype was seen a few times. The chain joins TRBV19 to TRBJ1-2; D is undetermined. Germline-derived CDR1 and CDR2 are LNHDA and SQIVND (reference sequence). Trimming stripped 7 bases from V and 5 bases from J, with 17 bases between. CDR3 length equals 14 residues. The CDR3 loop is CASKTPDPTYGYTF. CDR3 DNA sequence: TGTGCCAGTAAGACCCCGGATCCTACTTATGGCTACACCTTC.

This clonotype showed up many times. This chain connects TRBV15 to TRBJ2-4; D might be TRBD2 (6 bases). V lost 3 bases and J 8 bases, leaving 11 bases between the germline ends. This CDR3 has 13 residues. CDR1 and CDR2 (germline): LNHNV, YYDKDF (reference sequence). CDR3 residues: CATSSRGSHIQYF. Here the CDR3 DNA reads TGTGCCACCAGCAGCCGGGGGTCTCACATTCAGTACTTC.

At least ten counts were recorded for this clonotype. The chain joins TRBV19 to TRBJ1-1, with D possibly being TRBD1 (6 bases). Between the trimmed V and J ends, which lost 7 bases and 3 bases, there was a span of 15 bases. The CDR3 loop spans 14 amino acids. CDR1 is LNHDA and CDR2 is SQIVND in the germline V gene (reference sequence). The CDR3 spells CASMPTGLYTEAFF. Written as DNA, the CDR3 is TGTGCCAGTATGCCTACAGGGTTGTACACTGAAGCTTTCTTT.

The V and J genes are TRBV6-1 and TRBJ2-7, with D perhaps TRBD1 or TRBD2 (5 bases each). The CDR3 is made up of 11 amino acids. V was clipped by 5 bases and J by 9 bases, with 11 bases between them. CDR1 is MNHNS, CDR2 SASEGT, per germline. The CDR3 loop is CASSTGTGQYF. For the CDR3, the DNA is TGTGCCAGCAGTACCGGGACGGGGCAGTACTTC.

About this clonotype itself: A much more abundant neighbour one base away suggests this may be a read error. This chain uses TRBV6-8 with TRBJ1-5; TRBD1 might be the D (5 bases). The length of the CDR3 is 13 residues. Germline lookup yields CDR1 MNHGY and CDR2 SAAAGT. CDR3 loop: CACSGTGNQPQHF. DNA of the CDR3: TGTGCCTGCAGTGGTACAGGAAATCAGCCCCAGCATTTT.

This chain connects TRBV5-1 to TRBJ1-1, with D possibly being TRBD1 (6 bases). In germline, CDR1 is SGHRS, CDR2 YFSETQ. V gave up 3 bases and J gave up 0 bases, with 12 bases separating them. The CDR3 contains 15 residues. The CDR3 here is CASSSKGGMNTEAFF. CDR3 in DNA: TGCGCCAGCAGCTCGAAAGGGGGGATGAACACTGAAGCTTTCTTT.

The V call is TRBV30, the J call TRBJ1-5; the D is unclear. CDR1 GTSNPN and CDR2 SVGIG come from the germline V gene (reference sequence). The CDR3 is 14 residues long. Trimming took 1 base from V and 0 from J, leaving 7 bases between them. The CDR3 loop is CAWSGVSSNQPQHF. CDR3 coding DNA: TGTGCCTGGAGTGGAGTATCTAGCAATCAGCCCCAGCATTTT.

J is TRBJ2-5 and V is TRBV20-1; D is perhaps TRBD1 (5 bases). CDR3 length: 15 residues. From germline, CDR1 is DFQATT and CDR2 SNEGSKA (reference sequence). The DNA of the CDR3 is TGCAGCACGTACGGTTCAGGGCAAAGAGTGGAGACCCAGTACTTC. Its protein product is CSTYGSGQRVETQYF.

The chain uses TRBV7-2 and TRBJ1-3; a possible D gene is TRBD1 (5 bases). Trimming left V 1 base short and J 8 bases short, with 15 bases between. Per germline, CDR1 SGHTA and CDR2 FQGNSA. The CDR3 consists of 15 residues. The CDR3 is CASSLDFSAGHTIYF. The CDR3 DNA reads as TGTGCCAGCAGCTTAGATTTCTCGGCGGGACACACCATATATTTT.

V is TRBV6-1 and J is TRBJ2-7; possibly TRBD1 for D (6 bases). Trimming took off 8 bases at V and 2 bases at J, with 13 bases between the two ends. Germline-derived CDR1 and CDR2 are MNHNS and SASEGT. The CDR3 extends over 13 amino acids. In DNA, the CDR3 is TGTGCCAGCGGGGCAGGGGAAACCTACGAGCAGTACTTC. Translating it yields CASGAGETYEQYF.

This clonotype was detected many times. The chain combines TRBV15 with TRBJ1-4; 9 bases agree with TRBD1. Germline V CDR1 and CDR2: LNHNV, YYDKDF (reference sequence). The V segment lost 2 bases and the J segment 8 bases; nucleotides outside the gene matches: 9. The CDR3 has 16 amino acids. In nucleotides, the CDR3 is TGTGCCACCAGCAGAATGGGACAGGGTGAAGCGGAAAAACTGTTTTTT. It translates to CATSRMGQGEAEKLFF. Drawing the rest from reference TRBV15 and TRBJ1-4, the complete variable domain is DAMVIQNPRYQVTQFGKPVTLSCSQTLNHNVMYWYQQKSSQAPKLLFHYYDKDFNNEADTPDNFQSRRPNTSFCFLDIRSPGLGDTAMYLCATSRMGQGEAEKLFFGSGTQLSVL.

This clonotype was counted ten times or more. The CDR3 protein is CAWSRESYNSPLHF. As DNA, the CDR3 is TGTGCCTGGAGCAGGGAGTCCTATAATTCACCCCTCCACTTT. This chain links TRBV30 with TRBJ1-6; TRBD1 is a possible D gene (5 bases). The CDR3 covers 14 residues. The V end lost 3 bases, the J end lost 1 base, and 7 bases lay between the germline ends. The germline gives CDR1 GTSNPN, CDR2 SVGIG (reference sequence).

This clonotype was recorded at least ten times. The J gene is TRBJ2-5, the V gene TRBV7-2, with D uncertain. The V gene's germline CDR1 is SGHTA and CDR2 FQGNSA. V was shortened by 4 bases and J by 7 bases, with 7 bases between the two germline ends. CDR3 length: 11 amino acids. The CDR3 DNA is TGTGCCAGCAGCTACGTCGGGACCCAGTACTTC. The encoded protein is CASSYVGTQYF.

CDR3 region: CASSFYADKCQHF. The CDR3 coding sequence is TGTGCCAGCAGTTTTTACGCGGACAAGTGCCAGCATTTT. This chain joins TRBV27 and TRBJ1-5, with D possibly being TRBD1 (5 bases). V lost 3 bases, J lost 12 bases, and 15 bases lay in between. Germline-derived CDR1 and CDR2 are MNHEY and SMNVEV (reference sequence). The CDR3 is 13 residues long.

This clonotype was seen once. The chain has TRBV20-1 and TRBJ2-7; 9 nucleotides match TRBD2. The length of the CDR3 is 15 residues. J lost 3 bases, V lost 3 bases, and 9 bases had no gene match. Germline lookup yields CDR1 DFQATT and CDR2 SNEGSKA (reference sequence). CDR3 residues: CSASDGSGSSYEQYF. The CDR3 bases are TGCAGTGCTAGCGACGGTAGCGGGAGTAGCTACGAGCAGTACTTC.

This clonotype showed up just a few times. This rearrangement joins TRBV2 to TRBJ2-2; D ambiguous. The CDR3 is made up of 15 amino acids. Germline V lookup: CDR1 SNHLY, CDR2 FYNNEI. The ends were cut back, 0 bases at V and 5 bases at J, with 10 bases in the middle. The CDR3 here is CASSEAPRSTGELFF. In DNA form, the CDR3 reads TGTGCCAGCAGTGAAGCGCCTAGGTCGACCGGGGAGCTGTTTTTT. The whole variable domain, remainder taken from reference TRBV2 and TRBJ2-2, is EPEVTQTPSHQVTQMGQEVILRCVPISNHLYFYWYRQILGQKVEFLVSFYNNEISEKSEIFDDQFSVERPDGSNFTLKIRSTKLEDSAMYFCASSEAPRSTGELFFGEGSRLTVL.

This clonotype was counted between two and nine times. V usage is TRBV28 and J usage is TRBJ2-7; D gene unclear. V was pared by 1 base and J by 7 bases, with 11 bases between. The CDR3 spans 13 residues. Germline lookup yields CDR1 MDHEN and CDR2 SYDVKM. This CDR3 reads CASSLYRGREQYF. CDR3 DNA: TGTGCCAGCAGTTTATATCGCGGCCGGGAGCAGTACTTC.

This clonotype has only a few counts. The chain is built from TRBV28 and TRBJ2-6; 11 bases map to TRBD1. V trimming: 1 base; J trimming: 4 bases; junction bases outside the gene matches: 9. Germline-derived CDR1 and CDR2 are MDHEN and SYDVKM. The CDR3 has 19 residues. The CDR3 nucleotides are TGTGCCAGCAGTTTATACCCCGGACAGGGGGCCGGAGGGGCCAACGTCCTGACTTTC. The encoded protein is CASSLYPGQGAGGANVLTF. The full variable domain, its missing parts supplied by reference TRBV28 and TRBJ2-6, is DVKVTQSSRYLVKRTGEKVFLECVQDMDHENMFWYRQDPGLGLRLIYFSYDVKMKEKGDIPEGYSVSREKKERFSLILESASTNQTSMYLCASSLYPGQGAGGANVLTFGAGSRLTVL.

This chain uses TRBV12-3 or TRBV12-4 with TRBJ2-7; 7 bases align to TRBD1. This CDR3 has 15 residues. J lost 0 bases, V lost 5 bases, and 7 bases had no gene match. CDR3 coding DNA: TGTGCCAGCAGTCTCAGACAGGGCCCCTCCTACGAGCAGTACTTC. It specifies CASSLRQGPSYEQYF.

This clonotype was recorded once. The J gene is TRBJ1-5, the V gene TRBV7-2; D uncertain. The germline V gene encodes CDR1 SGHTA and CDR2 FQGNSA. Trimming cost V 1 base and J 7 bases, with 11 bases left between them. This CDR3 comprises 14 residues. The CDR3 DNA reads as TGTGCCAGCAGCTTAGGGGCCCAAAAACAGCCCCAGCATTTT. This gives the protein CASSLGAQKQPQHF.

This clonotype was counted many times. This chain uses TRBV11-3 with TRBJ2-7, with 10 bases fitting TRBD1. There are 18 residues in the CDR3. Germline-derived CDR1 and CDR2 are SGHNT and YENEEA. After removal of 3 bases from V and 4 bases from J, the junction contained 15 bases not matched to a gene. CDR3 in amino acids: CASSLGTGDTINSYEQYF. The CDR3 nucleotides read TGTGCCAGCAGCTTGGGGACAGGGGACACCATCAACTCTTACGAGCAGTACTTC.